This record looks at one T cell receptor beta chain sequence and its context. Its antigen is unknown. The input lacks base qualities; no much larger clone sits a single base away. The receptor library was made with PCR. The sequencing machine was an Illumina HiSeq 2500. Molecular barcoding was employed in the preparation of TCR libraries, with unique molecular identifiers being used to normalize TCRbeta repertoire quantification. TCRdb reworked the public reads: Q25 trimming with fastp, MiXCR clone assembly, productive beta chains retained. Every CDR3 protein is listed once, alongside the most common genes and DNA of its rows. The sample table lists hundreds of thousands of distinct CDR3 sequences, around 12% of them with a count of one. 0.79% of the sample is taken by the ten largest. This entry is derived from a study of T-cell reconstitution after alpha-beta-depleted transplantation in children listed by TCRdb under 2016. About the full investigation: The study quantitatively tracked T-cell immune reconstitution after TCRalphabeta/CD19-depleted allogeneic hematopoietic cell transplantation in children using TCR repertoire profiling. Study-level results and caveats: The apparently early recovery of alphabetaT-cell counts about two months after transplant reportedly depended on only several hundred rapidly expanded clones that came from non-depleted graft cells. In some patients, the high TCRbeta diversity seen at day 60 was put down to recipient T cells and intrathymic progenitors that had survived conditioning. The frequencies of hyperexpanded clones fell over the following months, and after one year, T-cell counts and TCRbeta diversity were mostly attributed to newly produced T cells.

Read against the paper, the sample's treatment or condition label means: allogeneic hematopoietic cell transplantation with graft depleted of TCRalphabeta T cells and CD19 B cells. TCRalphabeta/CD19-depleted allogeneic hematopoietic cell grafts were given to the transplant recipients, all of whom were children. Measured from the cysteine to the phenylalanine, the CDR3 is 11 residues long. Left in the record is the CDR3 DNA by itself, 33 bases read in frame from the first base. The junction carries 8 bases between V and J, which are trimmed by 7 bases and 5 bases respectively. The sample was PBMCs, taken before TCRalphabeta/CD19-depleted stem cell transplant. This sequence originates from a girl aged 2-9 years with congenital amegakaryocytic thrombocytopenia, due to receive a stem cell transplant. The sequence is built from TRBV12-3 or TRBV12-4 and TRBJ2-5, with the D segment identity uncertain. At the DNA level, the sequence is TGTGCCAGCACCATGAGGGAGACCCAGTACTTC. It encodes CASTMRETQYF.